What follows are 6 T cell receptor beta chains derived from one specimen sequenced in a study of monozygotic twins with inflammatory bowel disease. TCRdb re-called the 5' RACE reads, yielding one record per CDR3 amino acid sequence without DNA. The sample has tens of thousands of distinct CDR3 sequences. The sample taken for sequencing was blood. The receptors here all came from a human donor with ulcerative colitis or Crohn's disease, or a healthy co-twin of an affected twin (not recorded which).

J is TRBJ2-1 and V is TRBV20-1; TCRdb gives TRBD2 as the D gene, but with no DNA this cannot be confirmed. Germline V lookup: CDR1 DFQATT, CDR2 SNEGSKA (reference sequence). The CDR3 consists of 15 residues. The CDR3 loop is CSARVTSGNYNEQFF.

The chain is built from TRBV29-1 and TRBJ1-2; TCRdb's D gene call, TRBD1, goes unchecked for lack of DNA. CDR1 is SQVTM and CDR2 is ANQGSEA in the germline V gene. This CDR3 region has 12 residues. The CDR3 region is CSVEYRDGGYTF.

V usage is TRBV27 and J usage is TRBJ2-5; there is no DNA to check the TCRdb D call of TRBD1. Germline V gene sequence: CDR1 MNHEY, CDR2 SMNVEV (reference sequence). The CDR3 spans 15 residues. CDR3: CASSLVGGGGETQYF.

This sequence joins TRBV28 and TRBJ2-1. The CDR3 spans 13 residues. Germline CDR1 MDHEN, CDR2 SYDVKM. Here the CDR3 reads CASRQASYNEQFF.

This rearrangement joins TRBV7-9 to TRBJ2-1; TCRdb's assignment of TRBD2 cannot be checked, as there is no DNA. Germline assignment: CDR1 SEHNR and CDR2 FQNEAQ (reference sequence). CDR3 length: 17 residues. The CDR3 is CASSPRGLAGVVNEQFF.

This chain joins TRBV19 and TRBJ1-1. Germline-derived CDR1 and CDR2 are LNHDA and SQIVND (reference sequence). The CDR3 contains 13 residues. The CDR3 is CASGEGRNTEAFF.